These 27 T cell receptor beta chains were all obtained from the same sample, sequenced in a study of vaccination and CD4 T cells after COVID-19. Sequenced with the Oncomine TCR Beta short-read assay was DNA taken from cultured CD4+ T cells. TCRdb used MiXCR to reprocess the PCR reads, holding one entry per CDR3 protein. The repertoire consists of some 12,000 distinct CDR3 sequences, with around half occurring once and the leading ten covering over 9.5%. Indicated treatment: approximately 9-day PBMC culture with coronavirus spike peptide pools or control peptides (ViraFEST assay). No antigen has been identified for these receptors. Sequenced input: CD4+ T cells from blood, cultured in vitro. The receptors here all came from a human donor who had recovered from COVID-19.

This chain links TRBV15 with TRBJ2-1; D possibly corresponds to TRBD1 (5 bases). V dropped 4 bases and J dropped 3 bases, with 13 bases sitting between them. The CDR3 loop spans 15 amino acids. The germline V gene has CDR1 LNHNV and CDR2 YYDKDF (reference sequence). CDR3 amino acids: CATSTQDRGYNEQFF. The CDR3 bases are TGTGCCACCAGCACCCAGGATAGGGGCTACAATGAGCAGTTCTTC.

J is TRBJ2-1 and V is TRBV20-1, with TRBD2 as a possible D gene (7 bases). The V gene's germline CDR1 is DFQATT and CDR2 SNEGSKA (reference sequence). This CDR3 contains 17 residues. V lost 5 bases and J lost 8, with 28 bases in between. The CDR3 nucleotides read TGCAGTGCTTACACCCCAGCGGCGGGGGCTCGGGACTATGAGCAGTTCTTC. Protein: CSAYTPAAGARDYEQFF.

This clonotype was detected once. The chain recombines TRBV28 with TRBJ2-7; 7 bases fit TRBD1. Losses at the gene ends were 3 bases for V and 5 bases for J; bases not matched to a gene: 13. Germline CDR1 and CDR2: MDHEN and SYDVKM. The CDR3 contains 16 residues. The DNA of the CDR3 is TGTGCCAGCAGTTTGTTACCCAGGCAGGGGGATGACGAGCAGTACTTC. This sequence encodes CASSLLPRQGDDEQYF.

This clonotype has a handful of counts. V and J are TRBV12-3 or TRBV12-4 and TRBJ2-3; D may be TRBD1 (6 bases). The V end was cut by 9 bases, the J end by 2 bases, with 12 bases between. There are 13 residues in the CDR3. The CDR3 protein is CARQTGNTDTQYF. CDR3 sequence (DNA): TGTGCCAGACAAACAGGGAACACAGATACGCAGTATTTT.

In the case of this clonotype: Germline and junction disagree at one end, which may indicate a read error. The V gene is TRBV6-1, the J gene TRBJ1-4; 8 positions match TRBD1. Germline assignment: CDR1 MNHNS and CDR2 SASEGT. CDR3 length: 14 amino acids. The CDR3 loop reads CASRKDRANEKLFF. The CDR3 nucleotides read TGTGCCAGCAGAAAGGACAGGGCTAATGAAAAGCTGTTTTTT.

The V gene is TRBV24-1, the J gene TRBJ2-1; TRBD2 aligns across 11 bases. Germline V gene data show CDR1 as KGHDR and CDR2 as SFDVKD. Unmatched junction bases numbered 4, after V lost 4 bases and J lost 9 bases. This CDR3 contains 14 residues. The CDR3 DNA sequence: TGTGCCACCAGTGAGGGACTAGCGGCAGGTGAGCAGTTCTTC. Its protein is CATSEGLAAGEQFF.

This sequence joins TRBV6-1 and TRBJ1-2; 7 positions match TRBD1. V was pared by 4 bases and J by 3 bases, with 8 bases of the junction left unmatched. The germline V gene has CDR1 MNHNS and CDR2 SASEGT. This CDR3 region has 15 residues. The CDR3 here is CASSATGAWDYGYTF. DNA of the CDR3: TGTGCCAGCAGTGCCACAGGGGCGTGGGACTATGGCTACACCTTC.

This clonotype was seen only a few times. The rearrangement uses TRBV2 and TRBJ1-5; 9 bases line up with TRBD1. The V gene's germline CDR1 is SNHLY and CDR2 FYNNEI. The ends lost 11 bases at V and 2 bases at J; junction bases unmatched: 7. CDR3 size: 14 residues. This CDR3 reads CASAGQGGNQPQHF. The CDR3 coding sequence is TGTGCCTCAGCGGGACAGGGTGGCAATCAGCCCCAGCATTTT.

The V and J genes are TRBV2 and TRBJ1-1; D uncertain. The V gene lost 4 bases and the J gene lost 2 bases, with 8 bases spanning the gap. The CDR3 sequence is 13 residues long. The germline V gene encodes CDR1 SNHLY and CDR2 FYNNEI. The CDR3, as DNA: TGTGCCAGCAGTGCAGGCATCAACACTGAAGCTTTCTTT. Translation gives CASSAGINTEAFF.

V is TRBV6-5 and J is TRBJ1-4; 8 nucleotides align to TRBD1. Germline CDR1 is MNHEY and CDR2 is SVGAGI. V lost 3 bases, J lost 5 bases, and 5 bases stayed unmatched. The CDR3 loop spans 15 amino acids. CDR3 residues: CASSYSRGRNEKLFF. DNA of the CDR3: TGTGCCAGCAGTTATAGCAGGGGGCGGAATGAAAAACTGTTTTTT.

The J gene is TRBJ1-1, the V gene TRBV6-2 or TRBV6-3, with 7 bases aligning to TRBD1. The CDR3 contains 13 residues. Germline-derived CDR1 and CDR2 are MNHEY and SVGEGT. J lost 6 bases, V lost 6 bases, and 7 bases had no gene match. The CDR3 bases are TGTGCCAGCAGACAGACAGGGCAGGCTGAAGCTTTCTTT. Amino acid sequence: CASRQTGQAEAFF.

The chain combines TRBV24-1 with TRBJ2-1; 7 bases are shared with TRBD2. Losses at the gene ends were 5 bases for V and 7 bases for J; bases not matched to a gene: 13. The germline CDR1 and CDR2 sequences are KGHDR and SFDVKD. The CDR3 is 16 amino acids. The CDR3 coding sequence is TGTGCCACCAGTGCCTCACTGGCGGGAGTAGGGAATGAGCAGTTCTTC. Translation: CATSASLAGVGNEQFF.

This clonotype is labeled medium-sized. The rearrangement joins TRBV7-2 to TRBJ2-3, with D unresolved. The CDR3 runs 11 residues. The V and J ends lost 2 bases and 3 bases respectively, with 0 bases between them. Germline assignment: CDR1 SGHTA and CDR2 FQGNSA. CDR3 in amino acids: CASSLTDTQYF. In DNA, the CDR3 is TGTGCCAGCAGCTTAACAGATACGCAGTATTTT.

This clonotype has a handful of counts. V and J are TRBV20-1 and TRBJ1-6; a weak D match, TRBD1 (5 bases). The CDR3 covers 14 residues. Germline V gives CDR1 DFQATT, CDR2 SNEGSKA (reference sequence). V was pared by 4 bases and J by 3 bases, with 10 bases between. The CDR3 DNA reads TGCAGTGCTACGGGCGGGGGCTATAATTCACCCCTCCACTTT. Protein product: CSATGGGYNSPLHF.

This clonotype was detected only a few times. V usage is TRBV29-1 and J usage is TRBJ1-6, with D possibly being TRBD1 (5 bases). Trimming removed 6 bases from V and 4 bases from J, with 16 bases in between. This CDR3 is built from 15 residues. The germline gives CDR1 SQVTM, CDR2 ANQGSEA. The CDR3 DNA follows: TGCAGCGTCTTCGCGGGGGAGGATTATAATTCACCCCTCCACTTT. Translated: CSVFAGEDYNSPLHF.

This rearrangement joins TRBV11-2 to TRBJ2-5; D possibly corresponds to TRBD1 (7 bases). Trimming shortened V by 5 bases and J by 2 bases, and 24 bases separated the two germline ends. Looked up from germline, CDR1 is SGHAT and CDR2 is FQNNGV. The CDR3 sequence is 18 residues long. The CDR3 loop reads CASSPPQGGPPEQETQYF. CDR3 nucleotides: TGTGCCAGCAGCCCACCTCAGGGGGGCCCTCCGGAACAAGAGACCCAGTACTTC.

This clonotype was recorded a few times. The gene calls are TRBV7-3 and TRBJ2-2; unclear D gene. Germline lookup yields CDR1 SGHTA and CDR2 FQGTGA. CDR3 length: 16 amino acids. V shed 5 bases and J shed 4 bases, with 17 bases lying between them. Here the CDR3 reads CASSKLVPLGTGELFF. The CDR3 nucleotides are TGTGCCAGCAGCAAGCTTGTCCCTCTGGGCACCGGGGAGCTGTTTTTT.

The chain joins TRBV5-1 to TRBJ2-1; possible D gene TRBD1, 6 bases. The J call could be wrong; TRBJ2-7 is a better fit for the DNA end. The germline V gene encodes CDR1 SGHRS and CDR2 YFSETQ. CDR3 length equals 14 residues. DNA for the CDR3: TGCGCCAGCAGCAGACGATCAGGGGACTACGAGCAGTACTTC. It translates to CASSRRSGDYEQYF.

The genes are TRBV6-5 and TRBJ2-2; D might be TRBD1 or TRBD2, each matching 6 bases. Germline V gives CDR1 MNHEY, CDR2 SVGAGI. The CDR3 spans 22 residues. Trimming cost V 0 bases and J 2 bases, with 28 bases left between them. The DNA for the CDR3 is TGTGCCAGCAGTTACTCGAAAGGAAACAGGGTCGGGCTAGCGAGTAACACCGGGGAGCTGTTTTTT. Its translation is CASSYSKGNRVGLASNTGELFF.

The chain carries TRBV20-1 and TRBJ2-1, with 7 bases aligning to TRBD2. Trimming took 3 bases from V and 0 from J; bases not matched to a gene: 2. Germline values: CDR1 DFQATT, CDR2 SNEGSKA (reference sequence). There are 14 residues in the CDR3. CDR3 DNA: TGCAGTGCTAGCGGGAGGCCCTCCTACAATGAGCAGTTCTTC. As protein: CSASGRPSYNEQFF.

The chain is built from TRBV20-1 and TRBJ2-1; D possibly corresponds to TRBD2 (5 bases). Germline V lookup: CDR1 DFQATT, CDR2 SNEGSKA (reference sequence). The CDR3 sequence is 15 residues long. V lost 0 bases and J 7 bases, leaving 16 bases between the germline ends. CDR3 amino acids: CSARDGAASGNEQFF. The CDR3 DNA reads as TGCAGTGCTAGAGATGGAGCGGCATCGGGGAATGAGCAGTTCTTC.

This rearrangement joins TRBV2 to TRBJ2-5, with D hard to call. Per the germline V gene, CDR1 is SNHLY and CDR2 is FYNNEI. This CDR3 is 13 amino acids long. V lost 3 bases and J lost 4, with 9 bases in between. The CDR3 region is CASSETRRETQYF. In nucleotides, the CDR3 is TGTGCCAGCAGTGAGACAAGGCGAGAGACCCAGTACTTC.

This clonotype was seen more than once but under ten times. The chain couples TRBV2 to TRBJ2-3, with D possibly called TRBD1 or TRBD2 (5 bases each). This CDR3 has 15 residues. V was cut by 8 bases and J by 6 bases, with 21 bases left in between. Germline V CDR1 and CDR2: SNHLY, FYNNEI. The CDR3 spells CASPGPSSGGDTQYF. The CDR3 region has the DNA TGTGCCAGCCCCGGGCCTTCCTCTGGGGGTGATACGCAGTATTTT. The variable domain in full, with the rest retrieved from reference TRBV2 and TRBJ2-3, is EPEVTQTPSHQVTQMGQEVILRCVPISNHLYFYWYRQILGQKVEFLVSFYNNEISEKSEIFDDQFSVERPDGSNFTLKIRSTKLEDSAMYFCASPGPSSGGDTQYFGPGTRLTVL.

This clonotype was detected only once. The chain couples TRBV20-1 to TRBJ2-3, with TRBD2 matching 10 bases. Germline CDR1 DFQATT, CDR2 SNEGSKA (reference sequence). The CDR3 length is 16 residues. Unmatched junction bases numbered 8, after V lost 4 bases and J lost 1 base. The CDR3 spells CSANSLAGERTDTQYF. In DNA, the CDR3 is TGCAGTGCTAACTCTCTAGCGGGGGAACGCACAGATACGCAGTATTTT.

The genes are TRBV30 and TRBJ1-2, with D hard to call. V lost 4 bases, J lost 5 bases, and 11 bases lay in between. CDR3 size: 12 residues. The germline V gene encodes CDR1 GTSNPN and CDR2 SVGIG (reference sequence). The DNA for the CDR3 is TGTGCCTGGAATCCCGTCGGGTATGGCTACACCTTC. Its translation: CAWNPVGYGYTF.

The CDR3 DNA reads as TGTGCCAGCAGCAACCGACTAGCGTACCTTTCCTACGAGCAGTACTTC. This translates into CASSNRLAYLSYEQYF. J is TRBJ2-7 and V is TRBV5-4; 8 nucleotides agree with TRBD2. From germline, CDR1 is SGHNT and CDR2 YYREEE (reference sequence). The CDR3 covers 16 residues. The V gene end was trimmed by 4 bases and the J gene end by 1 base; junction bases not matched to a gene: 10.

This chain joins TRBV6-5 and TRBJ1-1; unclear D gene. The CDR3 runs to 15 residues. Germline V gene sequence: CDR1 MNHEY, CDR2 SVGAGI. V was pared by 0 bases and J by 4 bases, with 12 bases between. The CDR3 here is CASSYSRRAGTEAFF. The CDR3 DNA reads TGTGCCAGCAGTTACTCTCGGAGGGCGGGCACTGAAGCTTTCTTT.